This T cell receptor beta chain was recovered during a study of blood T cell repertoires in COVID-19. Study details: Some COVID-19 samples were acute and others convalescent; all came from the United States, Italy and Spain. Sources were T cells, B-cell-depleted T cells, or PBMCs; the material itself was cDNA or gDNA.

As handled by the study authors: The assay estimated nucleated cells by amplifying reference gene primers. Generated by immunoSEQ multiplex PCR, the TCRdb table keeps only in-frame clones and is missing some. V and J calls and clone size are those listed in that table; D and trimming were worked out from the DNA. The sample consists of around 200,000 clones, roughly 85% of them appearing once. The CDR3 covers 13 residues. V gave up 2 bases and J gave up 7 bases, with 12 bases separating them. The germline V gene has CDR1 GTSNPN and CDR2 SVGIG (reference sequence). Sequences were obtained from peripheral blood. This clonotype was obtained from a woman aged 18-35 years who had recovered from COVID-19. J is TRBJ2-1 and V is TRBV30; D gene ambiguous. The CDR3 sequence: CAWSSSNLNEQFF. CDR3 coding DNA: TGTGCCTGGAGTTCGTCCAATCTAAATGAGCAGTTCTTC.